This T cell receptor beta chain was identified during a study of T cell responses to AZD1222 COVID-19 vaccine. Whole-study results and caveats: All repertoire sampling was performed exclusively after the peak T cell response. Baseline testing showed seropositivity in only 6 or 7 AZD1222 recipients. Spike-wide coverage was observed for vaccine-associated CD4 TCRs, with dominant responses at 160-218 and 743-854. The sample set comprised mostly white British donors with more females, and clonal diversity was possibly underestimated.

V trimming: 2 bases; J trimming: 5 bases; junction bases outside the gene matches: 6. This CDR3 has 15 residues. Germline lookup yields CDR1 SGHNT and CDR2 YYREEE (reference sequence). Profiling relied on immunoSEQ multiplex PCR, and the TCRdb table lists in-frame clones only, not all of them. The sample lists over 55,000 clones, around 82% occurring once. As concerns this clone: Its antigen is unknown.

The V gene is TRBV5-4, the J gene TRBJ1-1; 10 bases line up with TRBD1. The source is an adult who received the AZD1222 COVID-19 vaccine. The sample in question was peripheral blood, obtained 28 days after the second AZD1222 dose. Written as DNA, the CDR3 is TGTGCCAGCAGCTTTCCGGGACAGGGGAGGACTGAAGCTTTCTTT. It specifies CASSFPGQGRTEAFF.